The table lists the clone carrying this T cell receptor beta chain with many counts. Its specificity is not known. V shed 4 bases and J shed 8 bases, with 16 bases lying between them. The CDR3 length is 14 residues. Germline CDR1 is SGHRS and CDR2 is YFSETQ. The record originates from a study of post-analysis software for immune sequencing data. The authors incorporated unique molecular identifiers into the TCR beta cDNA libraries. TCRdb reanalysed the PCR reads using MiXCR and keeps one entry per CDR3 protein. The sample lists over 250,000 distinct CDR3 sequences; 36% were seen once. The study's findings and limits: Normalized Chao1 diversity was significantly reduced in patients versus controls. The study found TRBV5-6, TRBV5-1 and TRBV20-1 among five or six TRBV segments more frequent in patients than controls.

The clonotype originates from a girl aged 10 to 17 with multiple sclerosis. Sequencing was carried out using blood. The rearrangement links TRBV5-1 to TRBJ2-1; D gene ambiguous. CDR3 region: CASSLGSVLDEQFF. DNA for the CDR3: TGCGCCAGCAGCCTGGGATCGGTTCTCGATGAGCAGTTCTTC.